This T cell receptor beta chain was sequenced for a study of shared clonotypes between healthy human individuals. Study background: A donor's plate count was three for CD4 naive and three for CD4 memory; CD8 naive had two and CD8 memory one.

The CDR3 consists of 15 residues. The germline V gene encodes CDR1 SGHNT and CDR2 YENEEA. Trimming at V came to 1 base and at J to 8 bases, leaving 1 base not matched to a gene. Study observations and caveats: Donor scarcity curtailed the genetic and exposure-history diversity represented herein. Between four donors, naive CD4 clonotypes were shared at a level of approximately 5%.

Authors' methods: ImmunoSEQ output held junction-only sequences without quality scores, so filtering differed. Sequencing was performed with immunoSEQ multiplex PCR; in TCRdb, only in-frame clones are kept and a portion is missing. From that table come the V and J calls and clone size; the DNA was used to work out D and trimming. The sample has approximately 240,000 clones, under 80% seen once; the top ten hold roughly 10%. On this clone itself: What it binds is unknown.

The sequenced sample was memory CD4+ T cells sorted from blood. Subset described: CD45RA-negative fraction. This rearrangement joins TRBV11-3 to TRBJ2-1; 14 positions match TRBD2. This receptor was taken from a young man in good health. The CDR3 is CASSLGLAGGYEQFF. The DNA for the CDR3 is TGTGCCAGCAGCTTAGGACTAGCGGGAGGGTATGAGCAGTTCTTC.